This T cell receptor (beta chain) was observed in a study of beta chain features in type 1 diabetes. General study findings and limits: A moderate, significant TCRB CDR3 shortening appeared in type 1 diabetes across four CD4+ subsets. Among patients, naive, central memory and Treg TCRB repertoires appeared more similar than among healthy donors.

On this clone itself: Its cognate antigen is unknown.

Expressed TCRB transcripts were sequenced after all isolated RNA was converted to cDNA. The table came from immunoSEQ multiplex PCR; TCRdb's copy has only in-frame clones and leaves some out. The profile covers roughly 700,000 clones, with 13% appearing a single time and about 0.02% taken by the ten largest. Central memory, naive, regulatory and stem cell-like memory CD4+ cells were sorted by CD45RO/CCR7/CD25/CD127/CD95/CD27. Over 95% purity was reached by all sorted populations. The V and J ends lost 1 base and 2 bases respectively, with 11 bases between them. The CDR3 sequence is 15 residues long. The germline CDR1 and CDR2 sequences are SEHNR and FQNEAQ (reference sequence).

Material: naive CD4+ T cells from blood. The clonotype comes from a young man with type 1 diabetes. V gene TRBV7-9 combines with J gene TRBJ1-2, with D unresolved. CDR3 coding DNA: TGTGCCAGCAGCTTAGACAGACGCTCCAACTATGGCTACACCTTC. Its protein is CASSLDRRSNYGYTF.